A selection of T cell receptor beta chains follows, all from one sample in a study of cytomegalovirus exposure and HLA in healthy donors. The assay was immunoSEQ multiplex PCR, and TCRdb's table has in-frame clones only and misses some. The sample shows 120,000 to 150,000 clones, over 65% of them seen only once. Sequencing was done on a sample of PBMCs. These receptors were taken from a man between 40 and 49 years old in good health and CMV-seropositive. Each CDR3 is given with its conserved first and last residue. Each record gives: V gene, D gene, J gene, clone size, CDR3 DNA, CDR3 protein. A D gene is named only where the DNA matches it firmly. The size field is filled for only some rows; it gives once, few, many or a size class.

V: TRBV18; D: NA; J: TRBJ1-3; size: NA; DNA: TGTGCCAGCTCACCAACAGGGTTCTCTGGAAACACCATATATTTT; CDR3: CASSPTGFSGNTIYF
V: TRBV5-1; D: TRBD1; J: TRBJ1-2; size: NA; DNA: TGCGCCAGCAGCCAGCCGGGACAGCCCTATGGCTACACCTTC; CDR3: CASSQPGQPYGYTF
V: TRBV28; D: TRBD1; J: TRBJ2-7; size: NA; DNA: TGTGCCAGCAGTCAAGACCCAGGGGGCAGGGAGCAGTACTTC; CDR3: CASSQDPGGREQYF
V: TRBV30; D: TRBD1; J: TRBJ2-1; size: NA; DNA: TGTGCCTGGAGGGGGGGAGGTCCAGACAGGGGAAGGGACAATGAGCAGTTCTTC; CDR3: CAWRGGGPDRGRDNEQFF
V: TRBV19; D: TRBD2; J: TRBJ2-7; size: NA; DNA: TGTGCCAGTAGTATAGATCTACTAGCGGGAGTCTACGAGCAGTACTTC; CDR3: CASSIDLLAGVYEQYF
V: TRBV28; D: NA; J: TRBJ1-4; size: few; DNA: TGTGCCAGCGGGGGGTCTAATGAAAAACTGTTTTTT; CDR3: CASGGSNEKLFF
V: TRBV4-1; D: TRBD2; J: TRBJ2-1; size: NA; DNA: TGCGCCAGCAGCCAAGGATCCGGGGGGAGCGGGAGGGGGAATGAGCAGTTCTTC; CDR3: CASSQGSGGSGRGNEQFF
V: TRBV6-5; D: NA; J: TRBJ2-7; size: NA; DNA: TGTGCCAGCAGAACCCCGGTAGCTTCCTACGAGCAGTACTTC; CDR3: CASRTPVASYEQYF
V: TRBV29-1; D: TRBD1; J: TRBJ2-5; size: NA; DNA: TGCAGCTCAAGGACAGGGAGAGAGACCCAGTACTTC; CDR3: CSSRTGRETQYF
V: TRBV27; D: TRBD1; J: TRBJ2-7; size: NA; DNA: TGTGCCAGCAGATCCCCGGGACAGGGGGCCCACGAGCAGTACTTC; CDR3: CASRSPGQGAHEQYF
V: TRBV2; D: NA; J: TRBJ1-4; size: NA; DNA: TGTGCCAGCGGGCGACGAACTAATGAAAAACTGTTTTTT; CDR3: CASGRRTNEKLFF
V: TRBV5-1; D: TRBD2; J: TRBJ2-5; size: NA; DNA: TGCGCCAGCAGCTTAGGACTAGCGGGAGGCCAAGAGACCCAGTACTTC; CDR3: CASSLGLAGGQETQYF
V: TRBV28; D: NA; J: TRBJ1-2; size: NA; DNA: TGTGCCAGCACGGTAAATCTCTATGGCTATGGCTACACCTTC; CDR3: CASTVNLYGYGYTF
V: TRBV18; D: NA; J: TRBJ1-1; size: few; DNA: TGTGCCAGCTCTACAATGGGGCAAGGAGTCACTGAAGCTTTCTTT; CDR3: CASSTMGQGVTEAFF
V: TRBV29-1; D: NA; J: TRBJ2-2; size: NA; DNA: TGCAGCATAGGCGGGTGGGGAGAGGGGGAGCTGTTTTTT; CDR3: CSIGGWGEGELFF
V: TRBV29-1; D: NA; J: TRBJ2-1; size: NA; DNA: TGCAGCGTTGGGAGTTCCTACAATGAGCAGTTCTTC; CDR3: CSVGSSYNEQFF
V: TRBV6-1; D: NA; J: TRBJ1-2; size: NA; DNA: TGTGCCAGCAGTGAAGTACGGAGACAGCATAACTATGGCTACACCTTC; CDR3: CASSEVRRQHNYGYTF
V: TRBV19; D: TRBD1; J: TRBJ1-1; size: NA; DNA: TGTGCCAGTACTCTTATGGAGGAGGGGGCGAACACTGAAGCTTTCTTT; CDR3: CASTLMEEGANTEAFF
V: TRBV5-1; D: TRBD1; J: TRBJ2-5; size: NA; DNA: TGCGCCAGCAGCTTTACCCAACCCGGGACAGGAGAGACCCAGTACTTC; CDR3: CASSFTQPGTGETQYF
V: TRBV7-9; D: TRBD2; J: TRBJ2-5; size: NA; DNA: TGTGCCAGCAGCCTGGGATACTCGGGAGGCGAGACCCAGTACTTC; CDR3: CASSLGYSGGETQYF
V: TRBV10-3; D: NA; J: TRBJ1-1; size: few; DNA: TGTGCCATCAGGGATAGTGGCCCAGAGGCTGAAGCTTTCTTT; CDR3: CAIRDSGPEAEAFF
V: TRBV10-3; D: TRBD2; J: TRBJ2-1; size: few; DNA: TGTGCCATCAGTGAGTCTAGCGGGAGGGCCAATGAGCAGTTCTTC; CDR3: CAISESSGRANEQFF
V: TRBV4-1; D: TRBD2; J: TRBJ2-6; size: few; DNA: TGCGCCAGCAGGTCGGGACTAGCGGGTTCTGGGGCCAACGTCCTGACTTTC; CDR3: CASRSGLAGSGANVLTF
V: TRBV7-9; D: TRBD2; J: TRBJ2-7; size: NA; DNA: TGTTCCAGCAGCCCGCGCGGGAGTCCCTACGAGCAGTACTTC; CDR3: CSSSPRGSPYEQYF
V: TRBV7-2; D: NA; J: TRBJ1-2; size: NA; DNA: TGTGCCAGCAGCACAGGAACCTATAACTATGGCTACACCTTC; CDR3: CASSTGTYNYGYTF